This T cell receptor (beta chain) is from a study of shared clonotypes between healthy human individuals. Study results and caveats: Only blood samples were collected, and tissue repertoires likely differ.

CD45RO-negative, CCR7-positively selected cells formed the naive CD8 fraction, excluding terminally differentiated effector memory CD45RA+ cells. Methods used by the authors: Filtering differed because ImmunoSEQ produced junction-only sequences that carried no quality scores. The assay was immunoSEQ multiplex PCR, and TCRdb's table has in-frame clones only and misses some. For V, J and clone size, that table is used; D and trimming come from the DNA. In the table there are about 680,000 clones, around 90% of which are singletons. The CDR3 length is 15 residues. The V end was cut by 3 bases, the J end by 5 bases, with 17 bases between. Germline V gene data show CDR1 as MNHEY and CDR2 as SMNVEV (reference sequence). As for this clone: Its antigen is undetermined.

J is TRBJ2-7 and V is TRBV27; D gene uncertain. The source of this sequence is a young man in good health. Specimen: naive CD8+ T cells sorted from blood. The CDR3 DNA follows: TGTGCCAGCAGTTTGGCCTTTCGATCGGACCACGAGCAGTACTTC. Its translation is CASSLAFRSDHEQYF.